This record concerns one T cell receptor (beta chain) sequence. It has no known antigen specificity. No base qualities exist here, and no much larger clone lies one base off it. TCRbeta CDR3 regions were amplified from genomic DNA using the immunoSEQ Assay, a bias-controlled multiplex PCR. Per the original workflow: Nucleated cell counts per sample were estimated from amplification of reference gene primers within the assay. To quantify the absolute abundance of each unique TCRbeta CDR3 rearrangement, sequence reads were collapsed and filtered. For each sample, productive Simpson clonality was calculated as the square root of Simpson's diversity index across productive rearrangements. TCRdb provides this immuneACCESS table in a form limited to in-frame rearrangements. Some clones are lacking; in checked studies, under half of them reflect an unresolved V gene, and why the rest are absent is not known. V and J calls and clone size are given by that table; D and trimming were obtained from the DNA. Within this sample are about 59,000 clones, with roughly 80% of them counted one time only. The ten largest clones capture around a tenth of the sample.

This specimen comes from a study of blood T cell repertoires in COVID-19 (TCRdb year 2020). For context, the study as a whole: Collaborator samples came from the United States, Italy and Spain and covered acute and convalescent phases of COVID-19. Where HLA class I and class II types were available, the types were taken from metadata supplied by the sample provider, not from assay-based typing. The repertoires were made available in a free public database intended to serve as a resource for research on the immune response to SARS-CoV-2. The material from the prospective study consisted of cDNA or gDNA derived from T cells, B-cell-depleted T cells, or PBMCs. Sample metadata almost always included a de-identified subject ID, COVID-19 status, age in years and sex. Subjects who had been exposed to COVID-19, were actively infected with it, or had recovered from it provided the deeply sampled blood TCRbeta repertoires that made up the dataset. Samples were obtained from the ongoing ImmuneRACE study (first 160 participants) and from about 1,300 subjects provided by 6 global collaborators.

The CDR3 measures 12 amino acids from cysteine to phenylalanine. This entry keeps only the CDR3 DNA: 36 bases, framed from base 1. CDR1 MDHEN and CDR2 SYDVKM were looked up in the germline V gene. V is cut by 7 bases and J by 8 bases, and the space between the germline ends is 14 bases. Overall study outcomes, separate from this receptor: How much clinical and demographic metadata was included differed by source and by participant, and the metadata was provided uncurated.

Collaborating institutions collected whole blood in K2EDTA tubes following their own protocols. For TCRbeta analysis, collaborators shipped samples as frozen whole blood, isolated PBMCs, or DNA extracted from either of those sample types. The rearrangement combines TRBV28 with TRBJ1-1; the D gene lacks a confident call. The clonotype was recovered from a human donor in a cohort sampled during active COVID-19. Source material: peripheral blood. The DNA sequence is given as TGTGCCAGCATTCCGGCGGGCAGGGAAGCTTTCTTT. Its product reads: CASIPAGREAFF.